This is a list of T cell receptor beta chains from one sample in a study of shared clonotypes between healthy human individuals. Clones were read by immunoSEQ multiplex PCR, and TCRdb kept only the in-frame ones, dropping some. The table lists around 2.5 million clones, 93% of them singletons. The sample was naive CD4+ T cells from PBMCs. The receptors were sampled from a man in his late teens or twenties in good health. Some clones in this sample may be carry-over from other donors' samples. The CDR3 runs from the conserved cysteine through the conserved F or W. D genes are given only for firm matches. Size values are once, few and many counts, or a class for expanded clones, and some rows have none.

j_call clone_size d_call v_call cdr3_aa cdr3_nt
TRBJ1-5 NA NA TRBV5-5 CASSLEGPGGKPQHF TGTGCCAGCAGCTTGGAGGGTCCTGGGGGTAAGCCCCAGCATTTT
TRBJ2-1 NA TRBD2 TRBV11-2 CASSSGLAGGGYNEQFF TGTGCCAGCAGCTCCGGACTAGCGGGAGGGGGTTACAATGAGCAGTTCTTC
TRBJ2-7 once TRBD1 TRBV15 CATSRGQGSEQYF TGTGCCACCAGCAGGGGACAGGGCTCCGAGCAGTACTTC
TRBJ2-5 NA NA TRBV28 CASSGVGAGETQYF TGTGCCAGCAGTGGAGTCGGAGCAGGGGAGACCCAGTACTTC
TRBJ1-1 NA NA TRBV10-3 CAISLENTEAFF TGTGCCATCAGCCTAGAGAACACTGAAGCTTTCTTT
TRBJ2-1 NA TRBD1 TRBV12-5 CASGWGTGGGTVRGNEQFF TGTGCTAGTGGTTGGGGGACAGGGGGCGGCACTGTGAGGGGCAATGAGCAGTTCTTC
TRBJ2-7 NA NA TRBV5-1 CASSNTYEQYF TGCGCCAGCAGCAATACCTACGAGCAGTACTTC
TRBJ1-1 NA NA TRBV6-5 CASSRGGDTEAFF TGTGCCAGCAGCCGGGGGGGGGACACTGAAGCTTTCTTT
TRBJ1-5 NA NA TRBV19 CATASPGRGNQPQHF TGTGCCACCGCATCCCCGGGACGGGGCAATCAGCCCCAGCATTTT
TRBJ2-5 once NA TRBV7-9 CASSSRLGEQYF TGTGCCAGCAGCTCCCGTCTGGGGGAGCAGTACTTC
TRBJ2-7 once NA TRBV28 CASSFPRGAQEGIF TGTGCCAGCAGTTTCCCTAGAGGGGCACAGGAGGGGATCTTC
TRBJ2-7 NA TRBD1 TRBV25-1 CASSITGTGSYEQYF TGTGCCAGCAGTATAACCGGGACAGGTTCCTACGAGCAGTACTTC
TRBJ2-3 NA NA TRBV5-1 CASSIEGTQYF TGCGCCAGCTCGATCGAGGGTACGCAGTATTTT
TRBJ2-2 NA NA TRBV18 CASSPYQRVNTGELFF TGTGCCAGCTCACCCTACCAGCGGGTCAACACCGGGGAGCTGTTTTTT
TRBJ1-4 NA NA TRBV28 CASSLRGPVGAYEKLFF TGTGCCAGCAGTTTAAGGGGTCCGGTGGGAGCTTATGAAAAACTGTTTTTT
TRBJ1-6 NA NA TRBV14 CASSRPGNWYSPLHF TGTGCCAGCAGCAGACCAGGAAACTGGTACTCACCCCTCCACTTT
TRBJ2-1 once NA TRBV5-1 CASSLNSASTVDEQFF TGCGCCAGCAGCTTGAATTCGGCTAGCACAGTGGATGAGCAGTTCTTC
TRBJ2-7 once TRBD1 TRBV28 CASSFGTGEAYEQYF TGTGCCAGCAGTTTCGGGACAGGGGAAGCCTACGAGCAGTACTTC
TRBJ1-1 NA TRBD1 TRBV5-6 CASTPLSGTGMTEAFF TGTGCCAGCACCCCCCTTTCCGGGACAGGGATGACTGAAGCTTTCTTT
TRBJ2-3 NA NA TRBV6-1 CACATTDTQYF TGTGCCTGCGCAACCACAGATACGCAGTATTTT
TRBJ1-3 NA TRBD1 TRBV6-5 CASSPQTGGGDTIYF TGTGCCAGCAGTCCGCAGACAGGGGGCGGGGACACCATATATTTT
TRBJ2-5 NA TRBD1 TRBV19 CASSPRTGEQETQYF TGTGCCAGTAGTCCTCGGACAGGGGAACAAGAGACCCAGTACTTC
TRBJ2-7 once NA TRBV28 CASKTPHTYEQYF TGTGCCAGCAAGACTCCGCATACCTACGAGCAGTACTTC
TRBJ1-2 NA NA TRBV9 CASSERTF TGTGCCAGCAGCGAGCGCACCTTC
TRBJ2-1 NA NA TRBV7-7 CASSFSVGGGYNEQFF TGTGCCAGCAGCTTCTCGGTGGGAGGGGGCTACAATGAGCAGTTCTTC
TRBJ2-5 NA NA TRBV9 CASSRGGLAAGETQYF TGTGCCAGCAGCCGAGGGGGCCTAGCGGCGGGAGAGACCCAGTACTTC
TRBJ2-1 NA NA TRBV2 CASSESWRSSYNEQFF TGTGCCAGCAGTGAATCGTGGCGGTCATCCTACAATGAGCAGTTCTTC
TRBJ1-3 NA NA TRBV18 CASSKGGDGNTIYF TGTGCCAGCTCAAAAGGGGGAGATGGAAACACCATATATTTT
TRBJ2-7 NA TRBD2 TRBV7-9 CASSFGLAGVSEQYF TGTGCCAGCAGCTTCGGGCTAGCGGGAGTCTCCGAGCAGTACTTC